Listed below are T cell receptor beta chains from one sample, sequenced in a study of T cell responses to AZD1222 COVID-19 vaccine. Measured with immunoSEQ multiplex PCR; TCRdb has only the in-frame clones, and not every one. The data contain 75,000 to 100,000 clones, approximately 90% of them singletons. The specimen comprised peripheral blood, sampled on day 0 of AZD1222 vaccination. All receptors derive from an adult in good health. The CDR3 runs from the conserved cysteine through the conserved F or W. A D gene is named only where the DNA matches it firmly. The size field is filled for only some rows; it gives once, few, many or a size class.

clone_size d_call j_call v_call cdr3_aa cdr3_nt
- - TRBJ1-5 TRBV2 CASMSWGNQPQHF TGTGCCAGCATGAGTTGGGGCAATCAGCCCCAGCATTTT
few - TRBJ2-5 TRBV10-3 CAISEGKETQYF TGTGCCATCAGTGAGGGTAAAGAGACCCAGTACTTC
- TRBD2 TRBJ2-7 TRBV9 CASSRGLAGGPYEQYF TGTGCCAGCAGCAGGGGACTAGCGGGAGGGCCCTACGAGCAGTACTTC
once - TRBJ2-1 TRBV7-2 CASSGGSSYNEQFF TGTGCCAGCAGCGGGGGGAGCTCCTACAATGAGCAGTTCTTC
once - TRBJ2-1 TRBV5-1 CASSLVAGAHNEQFF TGCGCCAGCAGCTTGGTGGCGGGGGCCCACAATGAGCAGTTCTTC
- TRBD1 TRBJ1-1 TRBV6-5 CASSWGWTGPNTEAFF TGTGCCAGCAGTTGGGGATGGACAGGGCCGAACACTGAAGCTTTCTTT
- - TRBJ2-5 TRBV12-3/TRBV12-4 CASSLGPQETQYF TGTGCCAGCAGTTTAGGGCCACAAGAGACCCAGTACTTC
- TRBD2 TRBJ2-5 TRBV4-2 CASSQDLAGGETQYF TGTGCCAGCAGCCAAGACTTGGCGGGAGGGGAGACCCAGTACTTC
few - TRBJ2-7 TRBV9 CASSVAGGRGEQYF TGTGCCAGCAGCGTAGCTGGGGGCAGGGGAGAGCAGTACTTC
once - TRBJ2-7 TRBV18 CASSPPSRPYEQYF TGTGCCAGCTCACCACCGAGCAGACCCTACGAGCAGTACTTC
once TRBD2 TRBJ2-7 TRBV28 CASIGSGRAGYEQYF TGTGCCAGCATCGGTAGCGGGAGGGCCGGGTACGAGCAGTACTTC
- - TRBJ2-1 TRBV6-4 CASSDSGTGLPEREVYNEQFF TGTGCCAGCAGTGACTCGGGGACAGGTCTACCAGAGCGGGAGGTCTACAATGAGCAGTTCTTC
once TRBD1 TRBJ2-5 TRBV28 CASSQTRDSNQETQYF TGTGCCAGCAGCCAAACCCGGGACAGCAACCAAGAGACCCAGTACTTC
- - TRBJ2-7 TRBV12-3/TRBV12-4 CASSLKYEQYF TGTGCCAGCAGTTTAAAGTACGAGCAGTACTTC
- - TRBJ2-7 TRBV13 CASSGRNSYEQYF TGTGCCAGCAGCGGCAGGAACTCCTACGAGCAGTACTTC
few - TRBJ1-2 TRBV2 CASSESVGVVYGYTF TGTGCCAGCAGTGAATCAGTCGGGGTCGTCTATGGCTACACCTTC
- TRBD2 TRBJ2-1 TRBV7-6 CASSPLAGGDNEQFF TGTGCCAGCAGCCCTCTAGCGGGAGGGGACAATGAGCAGTTCTTC
- - TRBJ2-7 TRBV7-8 CASSLASGGQVTYEQYF TGTGCCAGCAGCTTAGCGTCGGGGGGACAGGTTACCTACGAGCAGTACTTC
- TRBD2 TRBJ2-1 TRBV5-6 CATASGSSYNEQFF TGTGCCACCGCTAGCGGGAGCTCCTACAATGAGCAGTTCTTC
- TRBD2 TRBJ2-3 TRBV5-5 CASSLEPGGRLYTQYF TGTGCCAGCAGCTTGGAGCCGGGGGGGCGGTTATATACGCAGTATTTT
once TRBD2 TRBJ2-5 TRBV5-6 CASSFGAGGRQETQYF TGTGCCAGCAGCTTCGGGGCGGGGGGACGCCAAGAGACCCAGTACTTC
- TRBD1 TRBJ2-7 TRBV28 CASRDSLIYEQYF TGTGCCAGCCGGGACAGCTTAATCTACGAGCAGTACTTC
few - TRBJ1-6 TRBV19 CASSMGGTLHF TGTGCCAGTAGTATGGGGGGAACCCTCCACTTT
- TRBD1 TRBJ1-2 TRBV10-3 CASSRDRENYGYTF TGTGCCAGCTCGCGGGACAGGGAGAACTATGGCTACACCTTC
- - TRBJ1-2 TRBV7-9 CASSLATGTPTGYTF TGTGCCAGCAGCTTAGCGACAGGAACACCTACTGGCTACACCTTC
- - TRBJ1-1 TRBV7-2 CASSVRGGRFDTEAFF TGTGCCAGCAGCGTAAGGGGGGGGCGATTTGACACTGAAGCTTTCTTT
- - TRBJ2-7 TRBV5-1 CASSEGLTYEQYF TGCGCCAGCAGCGAGGGTTTAACCTACGAGCAGTACTTC
- - TRBJ1-1 TRBV6-5 CASRVGRETEAFF TGTGCCAGCAGGGTAGGACGGGAAACTGAAGCTTTCTTT
few TRBD1 TRBJ2-7 TRBV28 CASSSPDRVIWYEQYF TGTGCCAGCAGTAGCCCGGACAGGGTCATATGGTACGAGCAGTACTTC
- - TRBJ1-2 TRBV6-5 CASSRQVGYGYTF TGTGCCAGCAGCAGACAGGTCGGTTATGGCTACACCTTC
- - TRBJ1-2 TRBV29-1 CSDLGGFSGYTF TGCAGCGACCTAGGAGGGTTTAGCGGCTACACCTTC
- - TRBJ2-1 TRBV5-1 CASSSMGGDNEQFF TGCGCCAGCAGCTCGATGGGGGGCGACAATGAGCAGTTCTTC
- TRBD1 TRBJ2-2 TRBV5-1 CASSSYRGNGELFF TGCGCCAGCAGCTCTTACAGGGGTAACGGGGAGCTGTTTTTT